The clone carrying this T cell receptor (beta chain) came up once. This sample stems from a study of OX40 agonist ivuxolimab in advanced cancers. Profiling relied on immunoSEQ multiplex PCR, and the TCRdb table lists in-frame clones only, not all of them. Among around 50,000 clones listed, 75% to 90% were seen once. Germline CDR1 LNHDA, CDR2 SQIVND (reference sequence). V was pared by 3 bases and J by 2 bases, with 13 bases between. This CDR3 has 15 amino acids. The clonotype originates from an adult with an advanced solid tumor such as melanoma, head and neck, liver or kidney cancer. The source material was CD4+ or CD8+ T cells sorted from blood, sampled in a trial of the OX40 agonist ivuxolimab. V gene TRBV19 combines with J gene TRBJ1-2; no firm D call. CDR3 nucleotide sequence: TGTGCCAGTAGTATGTCACAGTACTCCAACTATGGCTACACCTTC. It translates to CASSMSQYSNYGYTF.